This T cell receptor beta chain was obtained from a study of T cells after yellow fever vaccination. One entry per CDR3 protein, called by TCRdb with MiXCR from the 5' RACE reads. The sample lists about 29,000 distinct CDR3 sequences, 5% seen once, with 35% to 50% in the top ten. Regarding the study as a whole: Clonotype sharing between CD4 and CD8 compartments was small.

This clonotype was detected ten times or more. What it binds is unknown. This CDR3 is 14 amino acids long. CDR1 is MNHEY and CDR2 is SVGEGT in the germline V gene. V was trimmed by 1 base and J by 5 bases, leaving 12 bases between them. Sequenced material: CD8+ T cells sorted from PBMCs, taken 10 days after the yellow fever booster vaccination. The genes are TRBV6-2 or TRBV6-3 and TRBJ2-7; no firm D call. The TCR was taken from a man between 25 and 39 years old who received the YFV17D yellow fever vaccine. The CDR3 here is CASSYLALLDEQYF. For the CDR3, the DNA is TGTGCCAGCAGTTACTTGGCGCTCCTTGACGAGCAGTACTTC.